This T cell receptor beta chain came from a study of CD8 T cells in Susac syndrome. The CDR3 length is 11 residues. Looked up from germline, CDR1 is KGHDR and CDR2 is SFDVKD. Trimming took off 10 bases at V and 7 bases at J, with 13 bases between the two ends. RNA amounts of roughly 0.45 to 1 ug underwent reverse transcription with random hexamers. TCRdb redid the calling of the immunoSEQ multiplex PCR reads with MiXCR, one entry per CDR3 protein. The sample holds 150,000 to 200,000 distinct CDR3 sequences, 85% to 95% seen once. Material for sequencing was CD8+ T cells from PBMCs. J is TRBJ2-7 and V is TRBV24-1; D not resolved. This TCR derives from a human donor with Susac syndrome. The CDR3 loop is CATGHLGEQYF. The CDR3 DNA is TGTGCCACTGGCCATCTTGGGGAGCAGTACTTC.